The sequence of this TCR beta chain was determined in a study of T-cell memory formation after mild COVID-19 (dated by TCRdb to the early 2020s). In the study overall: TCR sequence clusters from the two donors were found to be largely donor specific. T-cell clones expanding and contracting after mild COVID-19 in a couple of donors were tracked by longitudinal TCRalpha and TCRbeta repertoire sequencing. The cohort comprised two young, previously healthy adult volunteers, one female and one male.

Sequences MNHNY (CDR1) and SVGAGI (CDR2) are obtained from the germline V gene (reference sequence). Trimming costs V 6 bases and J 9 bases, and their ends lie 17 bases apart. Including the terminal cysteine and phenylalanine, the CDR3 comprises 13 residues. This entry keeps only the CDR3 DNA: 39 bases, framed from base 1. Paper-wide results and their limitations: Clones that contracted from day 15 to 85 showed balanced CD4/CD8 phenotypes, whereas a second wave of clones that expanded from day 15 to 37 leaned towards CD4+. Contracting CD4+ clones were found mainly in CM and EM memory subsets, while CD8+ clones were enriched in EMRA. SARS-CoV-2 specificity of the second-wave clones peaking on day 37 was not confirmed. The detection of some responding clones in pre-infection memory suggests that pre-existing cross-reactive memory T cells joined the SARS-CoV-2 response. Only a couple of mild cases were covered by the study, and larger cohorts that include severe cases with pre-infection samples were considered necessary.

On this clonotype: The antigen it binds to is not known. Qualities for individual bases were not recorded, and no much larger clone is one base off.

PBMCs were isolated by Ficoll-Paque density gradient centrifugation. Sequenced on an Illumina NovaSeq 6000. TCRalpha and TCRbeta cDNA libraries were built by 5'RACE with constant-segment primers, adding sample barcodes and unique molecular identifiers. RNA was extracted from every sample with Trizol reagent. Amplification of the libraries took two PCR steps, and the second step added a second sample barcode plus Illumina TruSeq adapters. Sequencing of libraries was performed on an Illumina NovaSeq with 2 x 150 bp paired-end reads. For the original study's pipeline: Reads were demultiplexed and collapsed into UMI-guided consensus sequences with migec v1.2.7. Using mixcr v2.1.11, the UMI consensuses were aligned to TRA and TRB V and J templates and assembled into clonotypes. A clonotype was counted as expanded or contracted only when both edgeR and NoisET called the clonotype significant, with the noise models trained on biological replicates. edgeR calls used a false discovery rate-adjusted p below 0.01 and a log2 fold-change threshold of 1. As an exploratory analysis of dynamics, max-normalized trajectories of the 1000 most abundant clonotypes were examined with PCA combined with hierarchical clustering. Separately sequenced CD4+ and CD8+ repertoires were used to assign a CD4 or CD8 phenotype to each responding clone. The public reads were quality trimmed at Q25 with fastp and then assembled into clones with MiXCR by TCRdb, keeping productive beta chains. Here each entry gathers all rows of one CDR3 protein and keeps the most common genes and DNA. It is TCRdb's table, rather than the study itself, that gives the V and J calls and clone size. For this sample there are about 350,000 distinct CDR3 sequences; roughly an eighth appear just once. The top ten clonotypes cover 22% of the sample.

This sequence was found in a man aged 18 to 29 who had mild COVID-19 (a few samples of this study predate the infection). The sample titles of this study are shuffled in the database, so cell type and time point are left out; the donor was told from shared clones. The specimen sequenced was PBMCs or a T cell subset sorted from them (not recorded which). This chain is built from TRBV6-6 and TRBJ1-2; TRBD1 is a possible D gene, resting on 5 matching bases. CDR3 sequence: CASRGVITDCYTF. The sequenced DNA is TGTGCCAGCAGGGGGGTTATTACGGATTGCTACACCTTC.